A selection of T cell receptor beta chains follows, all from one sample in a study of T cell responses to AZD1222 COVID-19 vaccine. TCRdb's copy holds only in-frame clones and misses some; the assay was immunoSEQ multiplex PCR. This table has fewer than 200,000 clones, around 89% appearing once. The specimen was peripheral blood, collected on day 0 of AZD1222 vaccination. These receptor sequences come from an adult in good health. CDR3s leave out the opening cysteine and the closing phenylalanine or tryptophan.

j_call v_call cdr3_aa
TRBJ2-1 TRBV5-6 ASSSGITNPNEQF
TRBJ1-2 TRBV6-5 ASSYGLAGGYT
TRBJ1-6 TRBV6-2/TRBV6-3 ASSLGQGRGSPLH
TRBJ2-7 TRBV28 ASSLSGTGAHEQY
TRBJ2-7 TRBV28 ASSLLAGDYEQY
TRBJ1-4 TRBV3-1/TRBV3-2 ASSPRDGLGGEKLF
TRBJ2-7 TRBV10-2 ASTPRTGPYEQY
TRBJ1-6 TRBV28 ASSLDSPGTRSYNSPLH
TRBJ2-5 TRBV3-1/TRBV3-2 ASSQDGVAGGQETQY
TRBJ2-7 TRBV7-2 ASSRGLVYEQY
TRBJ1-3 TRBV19 ASGTGGVYTIY
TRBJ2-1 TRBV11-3 ASSLTSGRAGEQF
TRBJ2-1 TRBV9 ASSPRGASANNEQF
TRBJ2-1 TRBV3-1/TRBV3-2 ASSLAGGSPYNEQF
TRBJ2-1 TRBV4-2 ASSLLDGGWDVGSYNEQF
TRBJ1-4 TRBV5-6 ASSSRAGAGKLF
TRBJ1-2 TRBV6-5 ASRETGGRRGYT
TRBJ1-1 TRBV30 AWKEQGEATEAF
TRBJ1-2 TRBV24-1 ATSDSSRDGYGYT
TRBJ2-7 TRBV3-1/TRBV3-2 ASSQATGGGRGYEQY
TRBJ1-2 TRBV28 ATHQGGFYYGYT
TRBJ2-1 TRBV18 ASSPTWEGRVEQF
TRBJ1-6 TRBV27 ASSLGRPSANSPLH
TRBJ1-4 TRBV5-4 ASSGDAFNEKLF
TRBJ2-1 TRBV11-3 ASSLDATVDEQF
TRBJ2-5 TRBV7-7 ASSLAMGGQETQY
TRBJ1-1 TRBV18 ASSPGGRDSNTEAF
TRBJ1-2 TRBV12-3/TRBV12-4 ASRRRPMTGYT
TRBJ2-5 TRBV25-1 ASRGPTSGPQETQY
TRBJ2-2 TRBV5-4 ASRVETGPFNTGELF
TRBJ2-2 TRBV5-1 ASSYDRIANTGELF